This T cell receptor beta chain was obtained from a study of chemoradiotherapy in HPV16-positive cancers. Findings of the study overall: During treatment, candidate HPV-specific clones and E7-related motifs expanded in tumor. Functional assays defining HPV-specific T cells used only a couple of HPV16-positive patients.

Libraries were prepared by immunoSEQ multiplex PCR; TCRdb keeps only in-frame clonotypes and omits some of them. The sample has tens of thousands of clones, about nine tenths seen once; the top ten hold approximately 3.5%. With respect to this clone: Its cognate antigen is unknown.

Between the trimmed V and J ends, which lost 0 bases and 7 bases, there was a span of 3 bases. The germline V gene encodes CDR1 SEHNR and CDR2 FQNEAQ (reference sequence). The CDR3 length is 11 residues. This sequence originates from a human donor with HPV-associated anogenital cancer. This chain joins TRBV7-9 and TRBJ1-2; the D is unclear. This material consisted of blood, taken from a patient who underwent chemoradiotherapy. The CDR3 is CASSLASGYTF. CDR3 nucleotides: TGTGCCAGCAGCTTAGCCAGTGGCTACACCTTC.